This T cell receptor beta chain was recorded in a study of beta chain features in type 1 diabetes (dated by TCRdb to the late 2010s). Background on the whole study: Mean age, gender distribution, total cell number and subset yield were not different between patients and healthy donors. A total of 90 million to 120 million sorted cells were examined across all samples, and a strong correlation was observed between cell number per subset and RNA yield. The study compared TCRB repertoires of sorted circulating CD4+ T cell subsets between recently diagnosed type 1 diabetes patients and matched healthy donors. Naive and central memory subsets were obtained from all 30 or so donors, but regulatory and stem cell-like memory subsets were isolated from only 8 patients and roughly 8 healthy donors. What the research found in general, with its limitations: Sequencing cDNA rather than genomic DNA could over-represent highly expressing activated cells, although activation and CD3 levels did not differ between groups. In all four CD4+ subsets, TCRB CDR3 length was moderately but significantly shorter in type 1 diabetes patients. Naive, central memory and regulatory TCRB repertoires appeared more similar among patients than among healthy donors. Because small numbers of individuals were included in the HLA sub-analyses, any influence of HLA type on TCRB rearrangement was left unresolved. At VDJ recombination sites, type 1 diabetes patients had fewer insertions and more deleted nucleotides, which implies abnormalities in thymic rearrangement. Shorter templates might be favored by PCR, yet because patient and control samples were amplified and corrected together, any such skew would affect both groups equally.

All of the isolated RNA was reverse transcribed with the High Capacity cDNA Reverse Transcription Kit, so expressed TCRB transcripts were sequenced. Deep immunoSEQ sequencing was performed on naive, central memory and regulatory T cell samples, with an average of about 3.6 million total reads per sample. Sorted cells were lysed in RLT buffer, and RNA was extracted using DNase-treated RNeasy Micro or Mini kits according to cell number. To prevent cross-contamination, every cell subset was processed on its own, while patient and healthy donor samples were processed together. The immunoSEQ multiplex PCR was used to amplify TCRB sequences from cDNA, generating 87-bp fragments that spanned the CDR3 region. Sequencing of the amplicons was done on the Illumina HiSeq platform. In the paper's pipeline: PCR bias was corrected computationally using synthetic template baselines, and reads within Hamming distance 2 were collapsed, with unmergeable singletons discarded. Reads were aligned against IMGT so that V, D and J genes, CDR3 length and insertions or deletions at six rearrangement sites could be assigned. Clonotype counts were normalized to sorted cell number within each subset before computing true diversity and Gini coefficients with the tcR R package. Repertoire sharing was quantified using the overlap coefficient calculated on TCRB nucleotide sequences. Out-of-frame TCRB sequences from naive cells were analyzed to stand in for the pre-selection repertoire. Imported from immuneACCESS, the table was reduced by TCRdb to in-frame sequences with V and J called. These copies leave out some clones; in studies compared against another copy, an unresolved V gene accounts for under half, and the cause of the remainder is not known. The DNA gave D and trimming, while V, J and clone size come from that table. Counted in this sample were about 700,000 clones; roughly 13% of them appeared once. 0.022% of the sample is in the top ten clones.

Each donor gave one peripheral blood draw, averaging about 100 mL, which was collected into heparinised tubes. Naive, central memory, regulatory and stem cell-like memory CD4+ T cells were sorted on a BD FACSAria II using a panel including CD45RO, CCR7, CD25, CD127, CD95 and CD27. Every sorted population had a purity above 95%. Right away, PBMCs were isolated by Lymphoprep density gradient centrifugation and were stained directly, with no culture step. So that batch effects would be minimized, each experiment stained and sorted samples in pairs, pairing one healthy donor with one patient. This clone was observed a few times. The specificity of this receptor is unknown. No per-base quality is available; no much larger clone lies one base away. The TCR originated in a man younger than 30 with type 1 diabetes. The sequencing sample was made of naive CD4+ T cells from blood. The cell subset or site label, as the study defines it: true naive CD4+ T cells.

The CDR3 protein is CASSPSTGGNQPQHF. The DNA sequence is TGTGCCAGCAGCCCCTCTACAGGGGGCAATCAGCCCCAGCATTTT. The rearranged chain carries TRBV5-6 and TRBJ1-5, with 7 central nucleotides matching TRBD1. After removal of 4 bases from V and 2 bases from J, the junction retains 6 bases not matched to a gene. Looking up the germline V gene yields CDR1 SGHDT and CDR2 YYEEEE. The CDR3 starts with the cysteine, ends with the phenylalanine, and has 15 residues. Left in the record is the CDR3 DNA by itself, 45 bases read in frame from the first base.